The 28 T cell receptor beta chains reported below all come from one sample, sequenced in a study of shared clonotypes between healthy human individuals (dated by TCRdb to the early 2020s). The library was produced with the immunoSEQ multiplex PCR assay. TCRdb provides this immuneACCESS table in a form limited to in-frame rearrangements. Some clones are lacking; in checked studies, under half of them reflect an unresolved V gene, and why the rest are absent is not known. This sample is represented by under 350,000 clones; 87% of them were singletons. 15% to 20% of the sample lies in the top ten. Specimen: memory CD8+ T cells sorted from blood. Interpreted using the paper, the cell subset or site label stands for: CD45RO+ cells pooled with CCR7-negative TemRA cells. The receptor set was obtained from a man between 18 and 35 years old in good health.

This clone was found once. The chain recombines TRBV4-3 with TRBJ2-7; possible D gene TRBD1, 6 bases. The CDR3 is 14 residues long. Germline V gives CDR1 LGHNA, CDR2 YSLEER. Trimming cost V 4 bases and J 9 bases, with 19 bases left between them. CDR3 nucleotide sequence: TGCGCCAGCAGCCGCGGACAGTGGGCCATCGGGCAGTACTTC. As protein: CASSRGQWAIGQYF.

V is TRBV4-1 and J is TRBJ2-7; D is perhaps TRBD1 (5 bases). This CDR3 is 15 amino acids long. Germline V lookup: CDR1 MGHRA, CDR2 YSYEKL. Trimming pared 1 base from V and 2 bases from J, leaving 12 bases between. The CDR3 sequence: CASSQGGSVTYEQYF. CDR3 nucleotides: TGCGCCAGCAGCCAAGGGGGCAGTGTCACCTACGAGCAGTACTTC.

V usage is TRBV12-5 and J usage is TRBJ1-2; D unresolved. Trimming removed 2 bases at V and 8 bases at J, with 9 bases between. CDR3 length: 12 residues. The germline gives CDR1 LGHNT, CDR2 FRNRAP. CDR3 loop: CASGLWRKGYTF. The CDR3 coding sequence is TGTGCTAGTGGTTTGTGGAGGAAGGGCTACACCTTC.

The chain uses TRBV5-6 and TRBJ2-1; TRBD1 aligns across 9 bases. The V gene end was trimmed by 4 bases and the J gene end by 8 bases; junction bases not matched to a gene: 16. CDR1 is SGHDT and CDR2 is YYEEEE in the germline V gene. The CDR3 is 17 amino acids. Written as DNA, the CDR3 is TGTGCCAGCAGCATGAGCTATCGGGACAGGGTTTTCTATGAGCAGTTCTTC. It specifies CASSMSYRDRVFYEQFF.

This sequence joins TRBV7-9 and TRBJ2-5; 7 positions match TRBD2. The CDR3 has 14 residues. Germline CDR1 and CDR2: SEHNR and FQNEAQ (reference sequence). V lost 5 bases to trimming and J lost 4 bases; unmatched junction nucleotides: 7. CDR3 residues: CASSPTSDLETQYF. DNA for the CDR3: TGTGCCAGCAGCCCCACTAGCGATCTAGAGACCCAGTACTTC.

The chain has TRBV10-3 and TRBJ2-1; TRBD2 matches 7 bases. The germline V gene encodes CDR1 ENHRY and CDR2 SYGVKD. CDR3 length: 14 amino acids. Trimming took 5 bases from V and 6 from J; bases not matched to a gene: 7. For the CDR3, the DNA is TGTGCCATCAGTCCCCCCACTAGCGCCAATGAGCAGTTCTTC. Protein product: CAISPPTSANEQFF.

The chain links TRBV20-1 to TRBJ1-2; D remains unclear. CDR3 length: 11 amino acids. Germline CDR1 is DFQATT and CDR2 is SNEGSKA (reference sequence). V lost 3 bases to trimming and J lost 4 bases, with 6 bases between them. The CDR3 DNA reads as TGCAGTGCTAGCCACCCCTATGGCTACACCTTC. This codes for CSASHPYGYTF.

The chain uses TRBV4-3 and TRBJ2-1, with 8 bases fitting TRBD2. Germline V gene data show CDR1 as LGHNA and CDR2 as YSLEER. V was pared by 1 base and J by 5 bases, with 7 bases of the junction left unmatched. The CDR3 is 16 residues long. This CDR3 is CASSQVLAGGDNEQFF. DNA of the CDR3: TGCGCCAGCAGCCAAGTCCTAGCGGGCGGGGACAATGAGCAGTTCTTC.

This chain links TRBV13 with TRBJ2-1, with D possibly matching TRBD2 (5 bases). V was trimmed by 3 bases and J by 6 bases, leaving 15 bases between them. The CDR3 consists of 15 residues. Germline CDR1 PRHDT, CDR2 FYEKMQ (reference sequence). CDR3 bases: TGTGCCAGCAGCTTCCCCGCGGATGAGGGCAATGAGCAGTTCTTC. Amino acids: CASSFPADEGNEQFF.

V gene TRBV7-9 combines with J gene TRBJ2-7; 7 bases fit TRBD2. Trimming at V came to 4 bases and at J to 3 bases, leaving 15 bases not matched to a gene. CDR1 and CDR2 (germline): SEHNR, FQNEAQ (reference sequence). This CDR3 region has 17 residues. The DNA of the CDR3 is TGTGCCAGCAGCTCTACCGGGAGCCTAGCGGAGCTCTACGAGCAGTACTTC. This translates into CASSSTGSLAELYEQYF.

By share of the sample, this clone is medium-sized. Other DNA sequences in this sample translate to the same CDR3. This chain connects TRBV27 to TRBJ1-1; D not resolved. The CDR3 runs to 14 residues. Trimming removed 6 bases at V and 0 bases at J, with 11 bases between. CDR1 MNHEY and CDR2 SMNVEV come from the germline V gene (reference sequence). CDR3 DNA sequence: TGTGCCAGCAGCCTGGGTGGAATGAACACTGAAGCTTTCTTT. Its translation: CASSLGGMNTEAFF.

This rearrangement joins TRBV5-4 to TRBJ1-1; D unclear. CDR3 size: 12 residues. Germline V gene lookup returns CDR1 SGHNT and CDR2 YYREEE (reference sequence). Trimming stripped 2 bases from V and 8 bases from J, with 10 bases between. CDR3 in DNA: TGTGCCAGCAGCTTTACTCTCGGCGAAGCTTTCTTT. Its translation: CASSFTLGEAFF.

The rearrangement links TRBV27 to TRBJ2-7, with 8 nucleotides matching TRBD1. From germline, CDR1 is MNHEY and CDR2 SMNVEV (reference sequence). Unmatched junction bases numbered 3, after V lost 2 bases and J lost 3 bases. There are 14 residues in the CDR3. The DNA for the CDR3 is TGTGCCAGCAGTTTACAGGGGGCGGGCTACGAGCAGTACTTC. It yields the protein CASSLQGAGYEQYF.

This chain connects TRBV5-4 to TRBJ2-7; 8 bases are a match to TRBD1. CDR3 length: 14 amino acids. After removal of 3 bases from V and 2 bases from J, the junction contained 4 bases not matched to a gene. The germline gives CDR1 SGHNT, CDR2 YYREEE (reference sequence). The CDR3 DNA reads as TGTGCCAGCAGCTCGGGGGACAGGACCTACGAGCAGTACTTC. This sequence encodes CASSSGDRTYEQYF.

The V gene is TRBV4-3, the J gene TRBJ2-7; 10 nucleotides align to TRBD1. Germline CDR1 is LGHNA and CDR2 is YSLEER. This CDR3 comprises 17 residues. J lost 2 bases, V lost 0 bases, and 7 bases had no gene match. CDR3 DNA sequence: TGCGCCAGCAGCCAAGAACTGGACAGGGGGTTTACCTACGAGCAGTACTTC. As protein: CASSQELDRGFTYEQYF.

The V call is TRBV27, the J call TRBJ2-1; a weak D match, TRBD2 (6 bases). V gave up 0 bases and J gave up 9 bases, with 15 bases separating them. CDR1 MNHEY and CDR2 SMNVEV come from the germline V gene (reference sequence). CDR3 size: 15 residues. Here the CDR3 DNA reads TGTGCCAGCAGTTTATCGGGGGGACCCGTCGGTGAGCAGTTCTTC. Translated: CASSLSGGPVGEQFF.

The chain couples TRBV30 to TRBJ2-3, with D unclear. V was clipped by 6 bases and J by 0 bases, with 16 bases between them. Germline CDR1 is GTSNPN and CDR2 is SVGIG (reference sequence). The CDR3 has 15 residues. The CDR3 region is CACPGRTTSTDTQYF. In nucleotides, the CDR3 is TGTGCCTGCCCGGGTAGGACCACAAGCACAGATACGCAGTATTTT.

The chain uses TRBV2 and TRBJ2-5; D not certain. CDR3 length equals 15 residues. In germline, CDR1 is SNHLY, CDR2 FYNNEI. The V gene lost 5 bases and the J gene lost 7 bases, with 20 bases spanning the gap. Here the CDR3 DNA reads TGTGCCAGCAGTCTTGGCCAAGGTCGATTCCGGACCCAGTACTTC. Amino acids: CASSLGQGRFRTQYF. The full variable domain, rest sourced from reference TRBV2 and TRBJ2-5, is EPEVTQTPSHQVTQMGQEVILRCVPISNHLYFYWYRQILGQKVEFLVSFYNNEISEKSEIFDDQFSVERPDGSNFTLKIRSTKLEDSAMYFCASSLGQGRFRTQYFGPGTRLLVL.

This chain links TRBV27 with TRBJ2-7; D possibly corresponds to TRBD1 (6 bases). Deletions cut 2 bases from V and 3 bases from J, with 20 bases between. The CDR3 contains 17 residues. Per the germline V gene, CDR1 is MNHEY and CDR2 is SMNVEV (reference sequence). The CDR3 nucleotides are TGTGCCAGCAGTTTAGGGGGCCCAAAGTTTATAGGCTACGAGCAGTACTTC. It is translated as CASSLGGPKFIGYEQYF.

The V gene is TRBV10-3, the J gene TRBJ1-2; the D gene is possibly TRBD1 (6 bases). CDR1 is ENHRY and CDR2 is SYGVKD in the germline V gene. CDR3 length: 15 residues. Trimming removed 6 bases from V and 1 base from J, with 15 bases in between. The CDR3 nucleotides are TGTGCCATCAGCGTACAGGGTGTGCGTAACTATGGCTACACCTTC. Its translation: CAISVQGVRNYGYTF.

The chain links TRBV5-4 to TRBJ1-2; the D is unclear. Germline assignment: CDR1 SGHNT and CDR2 YYREEE (reference sequence). The V and J ends lost 0 bases and 4 bases respectively, with 13 bases between them. The CDR3 is made up of 15 amino acids. The CDR3 DNA reads TGTGCCAGCAGCTTGGCCAGCCCAGTTGGCTATGGCTACACCTTC. This codes for CASSLASPVGYGYTF.

This sequence joins TRBV27 and TRBJ1-5; a weak D match, TRBD1 (5 bases). Germline V gene data show CDR1 as MNHEY and CDR2 as SMNVEV (reference sequence). This CDR3 spans 14 amino acids. V lost 6 bases and J lost 4, with 13 bases in between. CDR3 loop: CASSLGRQNQPQHF. DNA of the CDR3: TGTGCCAGCAGCTTAGGGAGACAGAATCAGCCCCAGCATTTT.

This rearrangement joins TRBV9 to TRBJ1-1; D is undetermined. Trimming cost V 3 bases and J 4 bases, with 16 bases left between them. CDR1 is SGDLS and CDR2 is YYNGEE in the germline V gene. The CDR3 is made up of 15 amino acids. The CDR3 DNA follows: TGTGCCAGCAGCGCTGGAGGAGTGGGCCTCACTGAAGCTTTCTTT. Amino acids: CASSAGGVGLTEAFF.

This clone occurred a few times. J is TRBJ2-5 and V is TRBV19, with 14 bases that match TRBD2. The CDR3 spans 15 residues. The V and J ends lost 5 bases and 5 bases, in that order; junction bases with no gene match: 4. Germline V lookup: CDR1 LNHDA, CDR2 SQIVND (reference sequence). The CDR3 region is CASSFGTSGSETQYF. The CDR3, as DNA: TGTGCCAGTAGTTTTGGGACTAGCGGGAGTGAGACCCAGTACTTC.

The rearrangement uses TRBV6-5 and TRBJ2-7, with a possible D match to TRBD2 (6 bases). The CDR3 has 14 residues. Trimming left V 4 bases short and J 0 bases short, with 10 bases between. The germline V gene has CDR1 MNHEY and CDR2 SVGAGI. CDR3 amino acids: CASSWVGGSYEQYF. In DNA, the CDR3 is TGTGCCAGCAGTTGGGTCGGGGGCTCCTACGAGCAGTACTTC.

This clone was found many times. V and J are TRBV2 and TRBJ2-7; D gene unclear. V was cut by 5 bases and J by 5 bases, with 25 bases left in between. Germline V gene sequence: CDR1 SNHLY, CDR2 FYNNEI. The CDR3 loop spans 17 amino acids. CDR3 in DNA: TGTGCCAGCAGTAAACCCACAACCACCACTCTGACGGACGAGCAGTACTTC. Protein: CASSKPTTTTLTDEQYF.

The chain joins TRBV7-9 to TRBJ2-7; D is undetermined. V was cut by 2 bases and J by 3 bases, with 11 bases left in between. CDR1 is SEHNR and CDR2 is FQNEAQ in the germline V gene (reference sequence). This CDR3 has 14 residues. This chain's CDR3 is CASSLPPPLYEQYF. The DNA of the CDR3 is TGTGCCAGCAGCTTACCTCCCCCCCTCTACGAGCAGTACTTC.

This chain joins TRBV29-1 and TRBJ2-7, with TRBD1 matching over 7 bases. The CDR3 has 14 amino acids. The V and J ends lost 2 bases and 7 bases, in that order; junction bases with no gene match: 11. Germline CDR1 reads SQVTM; CDR2 reads ANQGSEA. The CDR3 reads CSVETGVIFGEQYF. The CDR3 coding sequence is TGCAGCGTTGAAACAGGGGTGATCTTTGGGGAGCAGTACTTC.